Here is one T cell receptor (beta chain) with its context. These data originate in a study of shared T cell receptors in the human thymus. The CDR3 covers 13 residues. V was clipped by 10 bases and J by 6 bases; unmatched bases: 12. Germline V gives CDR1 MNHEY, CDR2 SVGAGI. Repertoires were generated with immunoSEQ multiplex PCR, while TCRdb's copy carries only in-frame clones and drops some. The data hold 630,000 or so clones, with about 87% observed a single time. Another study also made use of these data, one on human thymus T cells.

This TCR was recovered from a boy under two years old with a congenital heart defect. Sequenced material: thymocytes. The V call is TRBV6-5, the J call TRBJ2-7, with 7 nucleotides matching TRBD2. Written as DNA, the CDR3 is TGTGCCACAGGAATAAGCGGGGTGTTCGAGCAGTACTTC. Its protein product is CATGISGVFEQYF.